This T cell receptor (beta chain) was captured by sequencing in a study of CD8+CD57+ T cells in acquired aplastic anemia. In the study overall: The DNA of sorted CD4+ and CD8+ cells averaged around 3 ug.

Using genomic DNA as the template, TCR beta VDJ and CDR3 profiling was carried out. TCRdb reanalysed the reads using MiXCR and keeps one entry per CDR3 protein. The sample comprises some 120,000 distinct CDR3 sequences, less than 50% of which are singletons, and about 2.7% rests with the top ten. CD8+CD57+ cell expansion, shown by flow cytometry, had occurred in the patients selected for sequencing. CDR1 is DFQATT, CDR2 SNEGSKA, per germline (reference sequence). V was clipped by 0 bases and J by 6 bases; unmatched bases: 10. CDR3 length: 15 amino acids. This clonotype originated in a human donor with aplastic anemia. This chain uses TRBV20-1 with TRBJ2-7; TRBD1 agrees at 8 bases. Sequencing input: sorted CD4+, CD8+, or CD8+CD57+ T cells (not recorded which) from PBMCs. In DNA, the CDR3 is TGCAGTGCTAGAGATGCGTCACAGGGGGGAGGCGAGCAGTACTTC. This gives the protein CSARDASQGGGEQYF.